This T cell receptor beta chain was documented in a study of blood T cell repertoires in COVID-19. Across the study: The United States, Italy and Spain provided the acute and convalescent COVID-19 samples. PBMCs, B-cell-depleted T cells, or T cells were the source of the cDNA or gDNA that made up the material.

Original analysis: Estimated nucleated cell counts came from reference gene primer amplification. Clones were sequenced by immunoSEQ multiplex PCR, and TCRdb holds only the in-frame ones, with some missing. That table furnishes V, J and clone size, whereas the DNA furnished D and trimming. The profile shows fewer than 250,000 clones, 75% to 85% of them singletons. Germline CDR1 is MGHRA and CDR2 is YSYEKL. V shed 3 bases, J shed 10 bases, and the junction held 9 bases outside the gene matches. CDR3 length equals 15 residues. The sequence derives from a man between 60 and 75 years old with acute or convalescent COVID-19. Material for sequencing was peripheral blood. This sequence joins TRBV4-1 and TRBJ2-1; 10 bases are a match to TRBD2. The CDR3 DNA reads as TGCGCCAGCAGCCAGCCGAGCGGGGGGGTGCGGGAGCAGTTCTTC. This translates into CASSQPSGGVREQFF.